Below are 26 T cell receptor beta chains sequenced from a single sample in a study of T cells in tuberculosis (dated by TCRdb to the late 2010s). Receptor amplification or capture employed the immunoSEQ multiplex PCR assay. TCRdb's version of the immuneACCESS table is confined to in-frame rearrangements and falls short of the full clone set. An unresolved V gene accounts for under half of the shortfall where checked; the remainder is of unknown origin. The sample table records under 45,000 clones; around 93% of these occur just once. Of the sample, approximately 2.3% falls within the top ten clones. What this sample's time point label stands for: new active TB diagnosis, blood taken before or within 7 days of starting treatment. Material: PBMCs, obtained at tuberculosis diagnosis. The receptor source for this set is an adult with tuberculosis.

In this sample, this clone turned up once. CDR3: CASKASGGTGELFF. The CDR3 region has the DNA TGTGCCAGTAAGGCTAGCGGGGGGACCGGGGAGCTGTTTTTT. The chain has TRBV19 and TRBJ2-2; 11 bases fit TRBD2. Germline values: CDR1 LNHDA, CDR2 SQIVND (reference sequence). The length of the CDR3 is 14 residues. V trimming: 7 bases; J trimming: 5 bases; junction bases outside the gene matches: 3.

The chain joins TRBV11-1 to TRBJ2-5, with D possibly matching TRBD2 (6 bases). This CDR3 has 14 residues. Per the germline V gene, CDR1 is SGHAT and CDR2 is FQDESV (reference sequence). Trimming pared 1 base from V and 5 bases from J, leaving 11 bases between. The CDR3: CASSLGEEVETQYF. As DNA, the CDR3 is TGTGCCAGCAGCTTAGGGGAGGAGGTGGAGACCCAGTACTTC.

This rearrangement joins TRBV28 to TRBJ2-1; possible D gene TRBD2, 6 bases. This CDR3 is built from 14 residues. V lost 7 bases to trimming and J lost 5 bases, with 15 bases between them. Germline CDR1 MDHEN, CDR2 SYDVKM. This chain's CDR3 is CASTRDFKDNEQFF. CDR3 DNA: TGTGCCAGCACTAGGGACTTTAAGGACAATGAGCAGTTCTTC.

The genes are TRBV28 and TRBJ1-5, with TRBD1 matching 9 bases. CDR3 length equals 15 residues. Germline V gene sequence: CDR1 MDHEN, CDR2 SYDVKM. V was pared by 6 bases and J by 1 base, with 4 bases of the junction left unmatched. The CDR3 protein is CASRTGGGSNQPQHF. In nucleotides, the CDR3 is TGTGCCAGCAGAACAGGGGGCGGGAGCAATCAGCCCCAGCATTTT.

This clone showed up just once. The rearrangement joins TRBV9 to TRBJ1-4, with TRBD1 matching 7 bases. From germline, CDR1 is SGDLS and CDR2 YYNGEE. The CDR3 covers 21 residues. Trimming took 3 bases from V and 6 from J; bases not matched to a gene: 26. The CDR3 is CASSAHSQGLEALNDDEKLFF. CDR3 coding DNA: TGTGCCAGCAGCGCTCATTCACAGGGGCTGGAGGCCCTGAACGACGATGAAAAACTGTTTTTT.

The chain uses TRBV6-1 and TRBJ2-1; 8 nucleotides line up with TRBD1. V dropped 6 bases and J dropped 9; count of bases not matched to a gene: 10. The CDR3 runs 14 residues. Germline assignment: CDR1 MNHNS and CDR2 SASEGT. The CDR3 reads CASSLTGVGSEQFF. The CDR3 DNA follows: TGTGCCAGCAGCCTGACAGGGGTGGGGAGTGAGCAGTTCTTC.

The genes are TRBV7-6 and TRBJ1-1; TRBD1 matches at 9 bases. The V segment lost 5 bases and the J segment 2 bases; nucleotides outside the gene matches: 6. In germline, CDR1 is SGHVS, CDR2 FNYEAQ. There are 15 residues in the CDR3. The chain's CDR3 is CASSLRDRVNTEAFF. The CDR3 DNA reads TGTGCCAGCAGCCTTAGGGACAGGGTAAACACTGAAGCTTTCTTT.

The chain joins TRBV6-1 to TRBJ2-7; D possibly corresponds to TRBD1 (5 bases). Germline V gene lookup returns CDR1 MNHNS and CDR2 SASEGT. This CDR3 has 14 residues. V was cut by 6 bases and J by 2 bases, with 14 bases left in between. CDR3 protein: CASSLGDGTYEQYF. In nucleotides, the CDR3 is TGTGCCAGCAGCCTAGGGGATGGGACCTACGAGCAGTACTTC.

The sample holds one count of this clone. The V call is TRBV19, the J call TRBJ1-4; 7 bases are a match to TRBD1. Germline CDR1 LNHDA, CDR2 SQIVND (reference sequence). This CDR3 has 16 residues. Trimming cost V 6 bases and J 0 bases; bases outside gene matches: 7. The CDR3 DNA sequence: TGTGCCAGTAGCCTTTCCGGGACAGCAACTAATGAAAAACTGTTTTTT. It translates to CASSLSGTATNEKLFF.

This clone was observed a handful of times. CDR3 in amino acids: CASSPTTGLSYGYTF. The CDR3 DNA reads TGTGCCAGCAGTCCCACGACAGGACTTAGCTATGGCTACACCTTC. This chain connects TRBV6-5 to TRBJ1-2, with a weak D call TRBD1 (6 bases). The CDR3 extends over 15 amino acids. Germline CDR1 is MNHEY and CDR2 is SVGAGI. Trimming took off 5 bases at V and 4 bases at J, with 17 bases between the two ends.

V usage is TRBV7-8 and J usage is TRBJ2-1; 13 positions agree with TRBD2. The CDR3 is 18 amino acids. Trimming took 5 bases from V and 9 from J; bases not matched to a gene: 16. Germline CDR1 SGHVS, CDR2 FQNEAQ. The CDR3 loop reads CASSILAGGPRYSVEQFF. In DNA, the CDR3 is TGTGCCAGCAGCATACTAGCGGGGGGGCCCCGATATAGCGTTGAGCAGTTCTTC.

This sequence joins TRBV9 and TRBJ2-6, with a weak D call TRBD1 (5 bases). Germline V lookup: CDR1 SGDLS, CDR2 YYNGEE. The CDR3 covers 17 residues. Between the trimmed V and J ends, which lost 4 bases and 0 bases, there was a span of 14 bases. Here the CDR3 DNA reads TGTGCCAGCAGCCTCGGACAACCCAGCTCTGGGGCCAACGTCCTGACTTTC. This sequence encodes CASSLGQPSSGANVLTF.

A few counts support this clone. The CDR3 DNA is TGTGCCAGCAGTGAAATGGGCAACGGCTATAATTCACCCCTCCACTTT. Translating gives CASSEMGNGYNSPLHF. This sequence joins TRBV2 and TRBJ1-6, with D unclear. The CDR3 is made up of 16 amino acids. In germline, CDR1 is SNHLY, CDR2 FYNNEI. Trimming shortened V by 2 bases and J by 3 bases, and 11 bases separated the two germline ends.

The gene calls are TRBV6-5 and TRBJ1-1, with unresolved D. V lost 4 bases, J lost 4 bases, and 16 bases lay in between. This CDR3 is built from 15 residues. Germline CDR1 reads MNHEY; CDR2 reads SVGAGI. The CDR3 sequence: CASSWSLATGTEAFF. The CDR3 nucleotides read TGTGCCAGCAGTTGGTCTTTGGCGACGGGCACTGAAGCTTTCTTT.

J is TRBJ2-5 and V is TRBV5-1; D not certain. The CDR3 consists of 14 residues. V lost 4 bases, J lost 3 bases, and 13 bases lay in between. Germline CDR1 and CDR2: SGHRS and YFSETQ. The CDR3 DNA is TGCGCCAGCAGCCCCCTCGTGACAAAAGAGACCCAGTACTTC. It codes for CASSPLVTKETQYF.

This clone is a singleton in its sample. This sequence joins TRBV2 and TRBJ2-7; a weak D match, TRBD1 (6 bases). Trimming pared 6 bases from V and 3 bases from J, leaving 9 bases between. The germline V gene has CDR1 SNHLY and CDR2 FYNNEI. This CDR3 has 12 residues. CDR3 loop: CASRGQSYEQYV. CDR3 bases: TGTGCCAGCAGAGGACAGAGCTACGAGCAGTACGTC.

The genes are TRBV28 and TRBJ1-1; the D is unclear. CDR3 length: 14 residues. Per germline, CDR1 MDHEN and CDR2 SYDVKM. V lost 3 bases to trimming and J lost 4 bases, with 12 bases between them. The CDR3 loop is CASSFRQEGTEAFF. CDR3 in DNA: TGTGCCAGCAGTTTTCGGCAGGAGGGCACTGAAGCTTTCTTT.

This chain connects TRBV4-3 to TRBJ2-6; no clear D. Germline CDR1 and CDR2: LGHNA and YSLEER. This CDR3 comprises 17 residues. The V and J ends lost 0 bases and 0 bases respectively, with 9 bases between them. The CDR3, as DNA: TGCGCCAGCAGCCAAGAGGGCAGCTCCTCTGGGGCCAACGTCCTGACTTTC. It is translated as CASSQEGSSSGANVLTF.

CDR3 DNA sequence: TGTGCCAGTAGTATAGACGCGGCCGTAGCCTCCTACGAGCAGTACTTC. Translated: CASSIDAAVASYEQYF. The J gene is TRBJ2-7, the V gene TRBV19; D ambiguous. This CDR3 is 16 amino acids long. Germline CDR1 is LNHDA and CDR2 is SQIVND (reference sequence). Trimming pared 0 bases from V and 0 bases from J, leaving 12 bases between.

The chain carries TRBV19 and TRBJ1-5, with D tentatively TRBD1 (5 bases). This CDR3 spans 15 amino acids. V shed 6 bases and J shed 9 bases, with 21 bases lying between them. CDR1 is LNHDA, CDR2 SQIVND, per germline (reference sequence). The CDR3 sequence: CASRPLVSGDWPQHF. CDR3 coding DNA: TGTGCCAGTAGGCCGTTAGTTTCGGGGGATTGGCCCCAGCATTTT.

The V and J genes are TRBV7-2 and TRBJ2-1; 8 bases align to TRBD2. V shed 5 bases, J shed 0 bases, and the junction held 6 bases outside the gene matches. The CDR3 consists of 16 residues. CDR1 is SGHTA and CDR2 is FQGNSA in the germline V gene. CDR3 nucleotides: TGTGCCAGCAGCCCACGGGGGGGGTCCTCCTACAATGAGCAGTTCTTC. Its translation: CASSPRGGSSYNEQFF.

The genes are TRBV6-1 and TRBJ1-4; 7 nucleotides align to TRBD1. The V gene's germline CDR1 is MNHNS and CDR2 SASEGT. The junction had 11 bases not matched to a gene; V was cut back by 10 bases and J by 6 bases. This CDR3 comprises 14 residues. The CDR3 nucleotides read TGTGCCACCACAGGGGCTTTAGGGGATGAAAAACTGTTTTTT. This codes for CATTGALGDEKLFF.

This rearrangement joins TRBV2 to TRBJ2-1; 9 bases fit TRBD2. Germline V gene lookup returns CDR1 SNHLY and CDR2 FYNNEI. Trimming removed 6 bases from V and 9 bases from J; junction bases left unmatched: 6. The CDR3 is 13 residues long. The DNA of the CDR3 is TGTGCCAGCAGCCGCGGACTAGCGAGTGAGCAGTTCTTC. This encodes CASSRGLASEQFF.

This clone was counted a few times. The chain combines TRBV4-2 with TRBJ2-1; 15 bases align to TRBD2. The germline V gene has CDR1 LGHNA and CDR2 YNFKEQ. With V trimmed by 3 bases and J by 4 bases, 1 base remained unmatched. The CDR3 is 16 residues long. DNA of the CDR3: TGTGCCAGCAGCCATGGGACTAGCGGGGGGTACAATGAGCAGTTCTTC. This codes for CASSHGTSGGYNEQFF.

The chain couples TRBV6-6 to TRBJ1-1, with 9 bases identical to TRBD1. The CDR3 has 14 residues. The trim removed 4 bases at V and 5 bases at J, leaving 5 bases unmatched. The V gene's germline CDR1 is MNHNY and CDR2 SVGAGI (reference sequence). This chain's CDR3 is CASSSTGGGTEAFF. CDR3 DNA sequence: TGTGCCAGCAGTTCTACAGGGGGCGGTACTGAAGCTTTCTTT.

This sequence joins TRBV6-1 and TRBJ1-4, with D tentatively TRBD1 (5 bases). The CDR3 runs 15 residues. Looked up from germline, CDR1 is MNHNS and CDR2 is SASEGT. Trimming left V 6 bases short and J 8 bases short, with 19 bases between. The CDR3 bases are TGTGCCAGCAGCACGTCGGTCAGGGTTTACGAAAAACTGTTTTTT. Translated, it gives CASSTSVRVYEKLFF.